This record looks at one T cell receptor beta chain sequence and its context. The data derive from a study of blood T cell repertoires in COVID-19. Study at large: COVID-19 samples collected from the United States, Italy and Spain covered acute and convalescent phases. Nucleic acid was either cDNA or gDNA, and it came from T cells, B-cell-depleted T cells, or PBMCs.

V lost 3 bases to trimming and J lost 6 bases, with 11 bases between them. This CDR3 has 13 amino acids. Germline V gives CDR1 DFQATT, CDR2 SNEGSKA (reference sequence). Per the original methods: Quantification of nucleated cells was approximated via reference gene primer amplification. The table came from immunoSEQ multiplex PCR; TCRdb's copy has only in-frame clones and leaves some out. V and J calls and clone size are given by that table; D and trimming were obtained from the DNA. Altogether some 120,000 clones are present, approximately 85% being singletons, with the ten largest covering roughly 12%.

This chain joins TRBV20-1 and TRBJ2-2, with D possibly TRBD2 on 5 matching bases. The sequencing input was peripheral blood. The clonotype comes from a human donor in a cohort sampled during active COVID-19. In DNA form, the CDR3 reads TGCAGTGCTAGTAAGGAAGCGGCCGGGGAGCTGTTTTTT. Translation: CSASKEAAGELFF.